The TCR beta chain under discussion was sequenced for a study of early T cells in non-severe SARS-CoV-2 infection. In the study overall: Chains were unpaired, as sequencing was done on bulk RNA from unsorted whole blood.

The germline V gene has CDR1 MNHEY and CDR2 SVGEGT. The CDR3 length is 15 residues. Trimming took 2 bases from V and 2 from J, leaving 12 bases between them. General observations from the study: Comparison of clonotypes with VDJdb favored anti-spike CD8 responses while missing private and CD4 specificities.

Each single cDNA molecule received a unique molecular identifier. MiXCR was run by TCRdb on the 5' RACE reads, yielding one entry per CDR3 protein. The repertoire consists of roughly 40,000 distinct CDR3 sequences, with over 4% occurring once and the leading ten covering around 4.5%. Ten or more counts support this clonotype. As yet, its antigen is unknown. This clonotype originated in an adult who was a healthcare worker with PCR-confirmed SARS-CoV-2 infection or an uninfected control (not recorded which). The V call is TRBV6-2 or TRBV6-3, the J call TRBJ2-5; D might be TRBD2 (6 bases). The sample comprised whole blood. The CDR3 loop is CASSYRGSGQETQYF. In nucleotides, the CDR3 is TGTGCCAGCAGTTACCGTGGTAGCGGACAAGAGACCCAGTACTTC.